The sequence of this TCR beta chain was determined in a study of T-cell reconstitution after alpha-beta-depleted transplantation in children. TCRbeta library preparation incorporated unique molecular identifiers. Each CDR3 protein is one row after TCRdb ran MiXCR on the PCR reads. The sample has 90,000 to 100,000 distinct CDR3 sequences, 23% seen once. Trimming removed 3 bases from V and 4 bases from J; junction bases left unmatched: 10. CDR3 length: 17 amino acids. Per germline, CDR1 MDHEN and CDR2 SYDVKM. This clonotype was seen more than once but under ten times. Its target is unknown. Study results and caveats: At around two months after transplant, the alpha-beta T cells were reportedly derived from several hundred expanded clones that came from non-depleted graft cells.

This chain links TRBV28 with TRBJ2-5, with TRBD2 matching over 11 bases. The sequence was obtained from a boy between 2 and 10 years old with acute lymphoblastic leukemia, due to receive a stem cell transplant. This material consisted of PBMCs, taken before TCRalphabeta/CD19-depleted stem cell transplant. This CDR3 reads CASSFGTSGGAVETQYF. Written as DNA, the CDR3 is TGTGCCAGCAGTTTTGGGACTAGCGGAGGGGCGGTAGAGACCCAGTACTTC. Complete variable domain (other parts from reference TRBV28 and TRBJ2-5): DVKVTQSSRYLVKRTGEKVFLECVQDMDHENMFWYRQDPGLGLRLIYFSYDVKMKEKGDIPEGYSVSREKKERFSLILESASTNQTSMYLCASSFGTSGGAVETQYFGPGTRLLVL.